The 8 T cell receptor beta chains below were found in one sample sequenced in a study of CD8+ T cells in alopecia areata. Described treatment: oral pan-JAK inhibitor, 5-10 mg twice daily. In each case, RNA was isolated and then reverse transcribed into cDNA as the sequencing template. TCRdb's copy holds only in-frame clones and misses some; the assay was immunoSEQ multiplex PCR. The sample has 150,000 or so clones; about 59% are singletons. Sequenced material: CD8+ T cells sorted from blood, taken at week 4, from a patient treated with tofacitinib. Source of these receptors: a human donor with alopecia areata.

On this clone: The sample carries other DNA sequences with the same CDR3. The chain carries TRBV2 and TRBJ2-5, with unresolved D. CDR3 length: 12 amino acids. V lost 10 bases to trimming and J lost 2 bases, with 11 bases between them. The V gene's germline CDR1 is SNHLY and CDR2 FYNNEI. The CDR3 protein is CAIQGFQETQYF. CDR3 bases: TGTGCCATCCAAGGGTTTCAAGAGACCCAGTACTTC.

In this sample, this clone turned up once. The CDR3 DNA is TGCGCCAGCAGCAAAGATGCGCGGACGGCAGTCGAAGAGACCCAGTACTTC. Its protein is CASSKDARTAVEETQYF. This chain uses TRBV5-1 with TRBJ2-5; no firm D call. This CDR3 has 17 residues. Per germline, CDR1 SGHRS and CDR2 YFSETQ. Between the trimmed V and J ends, which lost 4 bases and 3 bases, there was a span of 22 bases.

The chain joins TRBV4-3 to TRBJ1-5, with D uncertain. V was clipped by 4 bases and J by 7 bases, with 17 bases between them. CDR3 length: 15 residues. Germline values: CDR1 LGHNA, CDR2 YSLEER. The CDR3 loop reads CASSPYIGPQQPQHF. The CDR3 DNA reads TGCGCCAGCAGCCCCTATATAGGGCCCCAACAGCCCCAGCATTTT.

This clone was seen more than once but under ten times. This chain links TRBV7-9 with TRBJ2-1; 10 bases are shared with TRBD1. The germline V gene encodes CDR1 SEHNR and CDR2 FQNEAQ (reference sequence). There are 14 residues in the CDR3. J was trimmed by 7 bases and V by 4 bases; bases with no gene match: 4. The CDR3 nucleotides are TGTGCCAGCAGCTCTGGACAGGGGGGAAATGAGCAGTTCTTC. Its translation is CASSSGQGGNEQFF.

V and J are TRBV6-1 and TRBJ1-6; 11 bases fit TRBD1. The ends lost 4 bases at V and 9 bases at J; junction bases unmatched: 5. The CDR3 consists of 15 residues. In germline, CDR1 is MNHNS, CDR2 SASEGT. CDR3 amino acids: CASSGRTGGSSPLHF. CDR3 DNA: TGTGCCAGCAGTGGACGGACAGGGGGCAGTTCACCCCTCCACTTT.

The V and J genes are TRBV11-2 and TRBJ1-6; perhaps TRBD1 as D (5 bases). This CDR3 has 14 amino acids. Trimming pared 1 base from V and 7 bases from J, leaving 8 bases between. Germline CDR1 reads SGHAT; CDR2 reads FQNNGV. The CDR3 sequence is CASSLGEGNSPLHF. The CDR3 DNA follows: TGTGCCAGCAGCTTAGGCGAGGGGAATTCACCCCTCCACTTT.

DNA of the CDR3: TGCGCCAGCAGCTTGGAAGTCAGCTATGGCTACACCTTC. Protein: CASSLEVSYGYTF. This chain connects TRBV4-3 to TRBJ1-2, with no clear D. The CDR3 is made up of 13 amino acids. Looked up from germline, CDR1 is LGHNA and CDR2 is YSLEER. With 5 bases removed from V and 4 bases from J, the gap between germline ends came to 11 bases.

The gene calls are TRBV6-5 and TRBJ2-1; 9 positions match TRBD2. Losses at the gene ends were 5 bases for V and 1 base for J; bases not matched to a gene: 3. This CDR3 has 15 residues. Germline-derived CDR1 and CDR2 are MNHEY and SVGAGI. The CDR3 DNA follows: TGTGCCAGCAGTAAGGGACTAGCATCCTACAATGAGCAGTTCTTC. Protein product: CASSKGLASYNEQFF.